This passage covers 32 T cell receptor beta chains from one sample sequenced in a study of immune reconstitution after stem cell transplant in scleroderma. TCRdb itself ran the RT-PCR reads through MiXCR, one entry per CDR3 protein. This table holds roughly 2,400 distinct CDR3 sequences, about a tenth found once. This material was collected before or after autologous hematopoietic stem cell transplantation (not recorded which). The receptors here all came from a female donor with systemic sclerosis.

This clonotype is medium-sized by share. The J gene is TRBJ2-1, the V gene TRBV7-2; TRBD1 is a possible D gene (6 bases). The CDR3 extends over 14 amino acids. The V and J ends lost 7 bases and 5 bases respectively, with 15 bases between them. Germline CDR1 is SGHTA and CDR2 is FQGNSA. CDR3 region: CASNLLGADNEQFF. CDR3 coding DNA: TGTGCCAGCAACCTATTGGGGGCCGACAATGAGCAGTTCTTC.

This clonotype has only one observation. Written as DNA, the CDR3 is TGTGCCAGCAGCTTAGGACAGGGGGCTAGAAGTGAAGCTTTCTTT. Translating it yields CASSLGQGARSEAFF. This rearrangement joins TRBV7-2 to TRBJ1-1, with 10 bases matching TRBD1. CDR1 is SGHTA, CDR2 FQGNSA, per germline. V lost 1 base, J lost 7 bases, and 6 bases stayed unmatched. This CDR3 contains 15 residues. The entire variable domain, with the rest obtained from reference TRBV7-2 and TRBJ1-1, is as follows: GAGVSQSPSNKVTEKGKDVELRCDPISGHTALYWYRQSLGQGLEFLIYFQGNSAPDKSGLPSDRFSAERTGGSVSTLTIQRTQQEDSAVYLCASSLGQGARSEAFFGQGTRLTVV.

There are a few counts of this clonotype. V and J are TRBV5-4 and TRBJ2-1; D perhaps matches TRBD1 (6 bases). V shed 2 bases and J shed 6 bases, with 9 bases lying between them. CDR1 is SGHNT and CDR2 is YYREEE in the germline V gene (reference sequence). The CDR3 length is 13 residues. The CDR3: CASSFQGRNEQFF. The DNA for the CDR3 is TGTGCCAGCAGCTTTCAGGGGCGCAATGAGCAGTTCTTC.

Sample share makes this clonotype large. J is TRBJ2-1 and V is TRBV20-1, with D tentatively TRBD1 or TRBD2 (5 bases each). The CDR3 is 18 residues long. V lost 0 bases and J lost 0, with 18 bases in between. Germline V CDR1 and CDR2: DFQATT, SNEGSKA (reference sequence). CDR3: CSARDLLGEHLSYNEQFF. CDR3 nucleotides: TGCAGTGCTAGAGATTTATTGGGGGAACACCTCTCCTACAATGAGCAGTTCTTC.

This clonotype counts as medium-sized. The gene calls are TRBV7-6 and TRBJ2-1; TRBD2 is a possible D gene (6 bases). The germline V gene has CDR1 SGHVS and CDR2 FNYEAQ. This CDR3 spans 15 amino acids. V was clipped by 3 bases and J by 9 bases, with 18 bases between them. The CDR3 bases are TGTGCCAGCAGCTTTTCAGGGACGGGGGAGAGTGAGCAGTTCTTC. This codes for CASSFSGTGESEQFF. The entire variable domain, with the rest obtained from reference TRBV7-6 and TRBJ2-1, is as follows: GAGVSQSPRYKVTKRGQDVALRCDPISGHVSLYWYRQALGQGPEFLTYFNYEAQQDKSGLPNDRFSAERPEGSISTLTIQRTEQRDSAMYRCASSFSGTGESEQFFGPGTRLTVL.

The chain recombines TRBV5-1 with TRBJ1-2; D remains unclear. V lost 0 bases, J lost 4 bases, and 13 bases lay in between. The CDR3 extends over 15 amino acids. CDR1 is SGHRS, CDR2 YFSETQ, per germline. The CDR3 sequence is CASSLGETNGYGYTF. The CDR3, as DNA: TGCGCCAGCAGCTTGGGAGAAACTAACGGCTATGGCTACACCTTC.

This clonotype was counted only a few times. The chain recombines TRBV5-1 with TRBJ2-1, with D unresolved. The CDR3 covers 12 residues. Germline lookup yields CDR1 SGHRS and CDR2 YFSETQ. V lost 2 bases and J 8 bases, leaving 8 bases between the germline ends. The CDR3 loop reads CASSFPSDEQFF. CDR3 coding DNA: TGCGCCAGCAGCTTTCCCTCAGATGAGCAGTTCTTC.

To note about this clonotype: This sequence may be a read error, since a much larger clone differs from it by one base. The chain combines TRBV29-1 with TRBJ2-7; D is unclear. Germline CDR1 is SQVTM and CDR2 is ANQGSEA. This CDR3 spans 11 amino acids. V lost 7 bases and J lost 3, with 10 bases in between. CDR3 protein: CSAARDYEQYF. CDR3 sequence (DNA): TGCAGCGCTGCAAGAGACTACGAGCAGTACTTC.

The J gene is TRBJ1-2, the V gene TRBV6-5; the D gene is possibly TRBD1 (6 bases). Germline V gene sequence: CDR1 MNHEY, CDR2 SVGAGI. The CDR3 totals 15 residues. Trimming took 0 bases from V and 4 from J, leaving 12 bases between them. The CDR3: CASSYSMGGPYGYTF. CDR3 sequence (DNA): TGTGCCAGCAGTTACTCGATGGGGGGCCCCTATGGCTACACCTTC.

V is TRBV19 and J is TRBJ2-1, with TRBD2 matching over 12 bases. CDR1 is LNHDA and CDR2 is SQIVND in the germline V gene (reference sequence). The CDR3 totals 15 residues. Losses at the gene ends were 3 bases for V and 5 bases for J; bases not matched to a gene: 2. CDR3 nucleotides: TGTGCCAGTAGTATGACTAGCGGGGGTCACAATGAGCAGTTCTTC. Its translation: CASSMTSGGHNEQFF.

Within the sample, this clonotype is medium-sized. This sequence joins TRBV11-3 and TRBJ2-1, with TRBD1 matching 8 bases. Germline CDR1 is SGHNT and CDR2 is YENEEA. This CDR3 has 15 residues. Trimming cost V 5 bases and J 2 bases; bases outside gene matches: 5. The CDR3 region is CASSADRDPYNEQFF. The CDR3 nucleotides read TGTGCCAGCAGCGCGGACAGGGACCCCTACAATGAGCAGTTCTTC.

Sample share makes this clonotype large. For the CDR3, the DNA is TGTGCCAGCTTCCGCGGACAGGGGGCTTACGAGCAGTACTTC. Encoded protein: CASFRGQGAYEQYF. This chain joins TRBV6-1 and TRBJ2-7; 11 bases are shared with TRBD1. CDR1 is MNHNS, CDR2 SASEGT, per germline. V lost 8 bases to trimming and J lost 4 bases; unmatched junction nucleotides: 7. CDR3 length: 14 residues.

This clonotype is labeled medium-sized. This chain joins TRBV27 and TRBJ2-1, with 7 positions matching TRBD1. In germline, CDR1 is MNHEY, CDR2 SMNVEV (reference sequence). V was pared by 6 bases and J by 4 bases, with 3 bases of the junction left unmatched. This CDR3 comprises 13 residues. CDR3 bases: TGTGCCAGCAGGGGACAGCTTTACAATGAGCAGTTCTTC. Residues: CASRGQLYNEQFF.

J is TRBJ2-7 and V is TRBV5-1, with TRBD1 matching over 10 bases. J gave up 5 bases and V 0 bases, and 11 bases lay outside the gene matches. The germline V gene has CDR1 SGHRS and CDR2 YFSETQ. This CDR3 is built from 17 residues. This CDR3 is CASSLAESGQGFDEQYF. The DNA of the CDR3 is TGCGCCAGCAGCTTGGCCGAGTCGGGACAGGGGTTCGACGAGCAGTACTTC.

This clonotype is medium-sized by share. The chain combines TRBV10-3 with TRBJ1-3; D ambiguous. The V gene's germline CDR1 is ENHRY and CDR2 SYGVKD. This CDR3 is built from 13 residues. With 2 bases removed from V and 4 bases from J, the gap between germline ends came to 6 bases. Here the CDR3 reads CAISEPRGNTIYF. The CDR3 coding sequence is TGTGCCATCAGTGAGCCTCGAGGAAACACCATATATTTT.

This clonotype is termed medium-sized (0.01 to 0.1%). The chain recombines TRBV6-5 with TRBJ1-1; tentative D call: TRBD1 (5 bases). The CDR3 loop spans 12 amino acids. Trimming took off 0 bases at V and 9 bases at J, with 8 bases between the two ends. Germline V CDR1 and CDR2: MNHEY, SVGAGI. CDR3 in DNA: TGTGCCAGCAGTTACTCCGCAGGGCAAGCTTTCTTT. Translated: CASSYSAGQAFF.

V is TRBV20-1 and J is TRBJ2-3; 12 nucleotides agree with TRBD2. The CDR3 is made up of 14 amino acids. Unmatched junction bases numbered 7, after V lost 5 bases and J lost 7 bases. CDR1 and CDR2 from the germline V gene are DFQATT and SNEGSKA (reference sequence). The DNA for the CDR3 is TGCAGTGCTCCCCGGACTAGCGGGGTCTATACGCAGTATTTT. Its translation is CSAPRTSGVYTQYF.

This clonotype was seen just once. V gene TRBV25-1 combines with J gene TRBJ1-6; D is unresolved. Germline CDR1 is MGHDK and CDR2 is SYGVNS. This CDR3 spans 15 amino acids. V shed 4 bases and J shed 0 bases, with 7 bases lying between them. In DNA, the CDR3 is TGTGCCAGCAGTGGAGGGAGCTCCTATAATTCACCCCTCCACTTT. This codes for CASSGGSSYNSPLHF.

The CDR3 DNA sequence: TGTGCCAGCAGTACCGGGACAGGGGGGGAATATGAGCAGTTCTTC. Its translation: CASSTGTGGEYEQFF. The chain combines TRBV7-2 with TRBJ2-1; 11 bases are shared with TRBD1. V lost 6 bases, J lost 8 bases, and 9 bases stayed unmatched. The CDR3 is 15 residues long. CDR1 and CDR2 (germline): SGHTA, FQGNSA.

This clonotype qualifies as medium-sized. The rearrangement links TRBV7-2 to TRBJ2-7, with a possible D match to TRBD2 (6 bases). The CDR3 runs to 15 residues. The ends were cut back, 3 bases at V and 6 bases at J, with 18 bases in the middle. Germline CDR1 SGHTA, CDR2 FQGNSA. The CDR3 DNA reads as TGTGCCAGCAGCTTTCAACTAGCTACGGGCAGCGAGCAGTACTTC. It is translated as CASSFQLATGSEQYF.

This clonotype was seen only once. The rearrangement uses TRBV9 and TRBJ2-5; the match to TRBD2 covers 8 bases. The CDR3 has 15 amino acids. Germline CDR1 reads SGDLS; CDR2 reads YYNGEE. V dropped 3 bases and J dropped 5; count of bases not matched to a gene: 9. The CDR3, as DNA: TGTGCCAGCAGCGCCGTAGCGGGGATGGGCGAGACCCAGTACTTC. The encoded protein is CASSAVAGMGETQYF.

By share, this clonotype ranks as medium-sized (0.01 to 0.1%). This sequence joins TRBV5-6 and TRBJ2-1, with D tentatively TRBD2 (5 bases). This CDR3 comprises 13 residues. CDR1 is SGHDT, CDR2 YYEEEE, per germline. Trimming took off 3 bases at V and 12 bases at J, with 16 bases between the two ends. The CDR3 DNA is TGTGCCAGCAGCTCCCCCGGTGGGAGTGGGCAGTTCTTC. Amino acids: CASSSPGGSGQFF.

By proportion, this clonotype is medium-sized. In DNA, the CDR3 is TGCGCCAGCAGCTCAAGCGGGGAAGCTAATGAGCAGTTCTTC. This translates into CASSSSGEANEQFF. The rearrangement uses TRBV5-1 and TRBJ2-1, with 7 bases that match TRBD2. The germline gives CDR1 SGHRS, CDR2 YFSETQ. Trimming at V came to 3 bases and at J to 7 bases, leaving 7 bases not matched to a gene. The CDR3 contains 14 residues.

With regard to this clonotype: One end of the junction fails to match germline, which may point to a read error. V and J are TRBV2 and TRBJ1-4; D not certain. CDR3 length: 16 amino acids. Germline V gives CDR1 SNHLY, CDR2 FYNNEI. The DNA for the CDR3 is TGTGCCAGCAGTGGCGAGTGGGTAGCAACTAATGAAAAACTGCTTTTT. It is translated as CASSGEWVATNEKLLF.

This clonotype showed up just a few times. The chain carries TRBV7-9 and TRBJ2-7, with a tentative D call TRBD1 (7 bases). CDR1 is SEHNR, CDR2 FQNEAQ, per germline (reference sequence). CDR3 length equals 16 residues. The V gene lost 5 bases and the J gene lost 3 bases, with 20 bases spanning the gap. For the CDR3, the DNA is TGTGCCAGCAGCCCCCAGGGGGGCGACACCAACTACGAGCAGTACTTC. Protein product: CASSPQGGDTNYEQYF.

The CDR3 loop is CSVEAGDSSGANVLTF. CDR3 in DNA: TGCAGCGTTGAGGCAGGGGATTCCTCTGGGGCCAACGTCCTGACTTTC. This chain connects TRBV29-1 to TRBJ2-6, with D perhaps matching TRBD1 (6 bases). The CDR3 has 16 residues. With 3 bases removed from V and 0 bases from J, the gap between germline ends came to 12 bases. The V gene's germline CDR1 is SQVTM and CDR2 ANQGSEA.

The chain employs TRBV6-1 and TRBJ1-2; D is unclear. CDR1 MNHNS and CDR2 SASEGT come from the germline V gene. The CDR3 totals 15 residues. Trimming took 6 bases from V and 2 from J, leaving 16 bases between them. CDR3 loop: CASSPGITVNYGYTF. CDR3 coding DNA: TGTGCCAGCAGCCCTGGGATAACAGTGAACTATGGCTACACCTTC.

By its share, this clonotype is medium-sized (0.01 to 0.1%). The chain is built from TRBV27 and TRBJ2-7, with unresolved D. Germline loops: CDR1 MNHEY, CDR2 SMNVEV (reference sequence). CDR3 length: 13 amino acids. V lost 1 base, J lost 5 bases, and 9 bases lay in between. CDR3 loop: CASSLWPWDEQYF. The CDR3 DNA sequence: TGTGCCAGCAGTTTATGGCCCTGGGACGAGCAGTACTTC.

This clonotype rates as medium-sized. The J gene is TRBJ1-1, the V gene TRBV10-3; maybe TRBD1 (5 bases). Germline V CDR1 and CDR2: ENHRY, SYGVKD. Between the trimmed V and J ends, which lost 1 base and 3 bases, there was a span of 18 bases. The CDR3 is 17 residues long. In DNA form, the CDR3 reads TGTGCCATCAGTGAGTTGTATAAGGGAGCAGGGTACACTGAAGCTTTCTTT. Translated, it gives CAISELYKGAGYTEAFF.

By share, this clonotype counts as medium-sized (0.01 to 0.1%). The chain employs TRBV7-2 and TRBJ2-7, with TRBD2 matching 7 bases. This CDR3 comprises 12 residues. V lost 1 base and J lost 6; bases outside the gene matches: 0. Germline CDR1 is SGHTA and CDR2 is FQGNSA. As DNA, the CDR3 is TGTGCCAGCAGCTTAGGGGGGGGCGAGCAGTACTTC. This codes for CASSLGGGEQYF.

The chain carries TRBV13 and TRBJ1-2; D is unclear. CDR1 PRHDT and CDR2 FYEKMQ come from the germline V gene (reference sequence). V was cut by 5 bases and J by 6 bases, with 13 bases left in between. The CDR3 loop spans 13 amino acids. The CDR3 sequence: CASSPGSSHGYTF. The CDR3 coding sequence is TGTGCCAGCAGCCCGGGGTCGAGCCATGGCTACACCTTC.

Sample share makes this clonotype medium-sized (0.01 to 0.1%). The chain links TRBV27 to TRBJ2-2; weak D call: TRBD1 (6 bases). Germline assignment: CDR1 MNHEY and CDR2 SMNVEV (reference sequence). V was shortened by 5 bases and J by 6 bases, with 7 bases between the two germline ends. The CDR3 has 12 residues. CDR3 bases: TGTGCCAGCAGTACAGGGTCCGGGGAGCTGTTTTTT. Its translation: CASSTGSGELFF.